Below are 4 T cell receptor beta chains sequenced from a single sample in a study of T cell clonality in common variable immunodeficiency. The table came from immunoSEQ multiplex PCR; TCRdb's copy has only in-frame clones and leaves some out. The sample shows roughly 58,000 clones, no singletons; the ten largest hold around 0.84%. Sequencing was done on a sample of peripheral blood mononuclear cells. These receptors originate from a person aged 18-69 years in good health.

This clone appeared many times. A junction end diverges from the germline sequence, so it may reflect a read error. The read finishes 3 residues shy of the CDR3 end, and the germline J gene is used to complete it. V is TRBV7-2 and J is TRBJ2-2, with 11 bases aligning to TRBD2. Germline CDR1 and CDR2: SGHTA and FQGNSA. The CDR3 extends over 16 amino acids. CDR3 sequence: CASSLAGGTNTGELFF. CDR3 bases read: TGTGCCAGCAGCCTAGCGGGGGGAACGAACACCGGGGAG.

This clone was counted ten times or more. From the germline J gene comes the end of the CDR3, since the read stops 3 residues before it. This chain links TRBV4-1 with TRBJ2-5; D may be TRBD1 (6 bases). CDR3 length equals 16 residues. The germline gives CDR1 MGHRA, CDR2 YSYEKL. The V end lost 3 bases, the J end lost 4 bases, and 18 bases lay between the germline ends. The CDR3 loop reads CASSHGPRGRAETQYF. The part of the CDR3 DNA that was read is TGCGCCAGCAGCCATGGACCCAGGGGAAGAGCAGAGACC.

This clone occurred many times. The read ends 3 residues early relative to the CDR3; the germline J gene fills the gap. V and J are TRBV28 and TRBJ1-3; D is perhaps TRBD1 (6 bases). Between the trimmed V and J ends, which lost 8 bases and 0 bases, there was a span of 14 bases. The CDR3 has 15 amino acids. Germline assignment: CDR1 MDHEN and CDR2 SYDVKM. CDR3 protein: CASDRNRVSGNTIYF. The CDR3 DNA, read in part, is TGTGCCAGCGATCGTAACAGGGTCTCTGGAAACACC.

This clone was detected many times. The CDR3 is cut off 3 residues early in the read; its end comes from the germline J gene. The V gene is TRBV5-1, the J gene TRBJ1-1, with a weak D call TRBD1 (6 bases). CDR1 is SGHRS, CDR2 YFSETQ, per germline. Trimming cost V 0 bases and J 1 base, with 7 bases left between them. This CDR3 contains 14 residues. CDR3 DNA (partial): TGCGCCAGCAGCTTGGGGGGGCGGAACACTGAA. Protein: CASSLGGRNTE. The CDR3, in full, reads CASSLGGRNTEAFF.